This T cell receptor (beta chain) was observed in a study of blood T cell repertoires in COVID-19 (dated by TCRdb to the early 2020s). At the level of the whole study: Collaborator samples came from the United States, Italy and Spain and covered acute and convalescent phases of COVID-19. The material from the prospective study consisted of cDNA or gDNA derived from T cells, B-cell-depleted T cells, or PBMCs. Deeply sampled blood TCRbeta repertoires from subjects exposed to, actively infected with, or recovered from COVID-19 were included in the dataset. A freely available public database, intended as a resource for researchers studying the immune response to SARS-CoV-2, is where the repertoires were released. Samples came from the ongoing ImmuneRACE study (first 160 participants) plus 1,254 subjects from 6 global collaborators. Nearly every sample came with metadata listing a de-identified subject ID, COVID-19 status, age in years and sex. Where available, HLA class I and class II types were taken from metadata supplied by the sample provider and were not determined by assay-based typing.

TCRbeta CDR3 regions were amplified from genomic DNA using the immunoSEQ Assay, a bias-controlled multiplex PCR. As for the authors' bioinformatics: The number of nucleated cells in each sample was estimated by amplification of reference gene primers within the assay. To quantify the absolute abundance of each unique TCRbeta CDR3 rearrangement, sequence reads were collapsed and filtered. For each sample, productive Simpson clonality was calculated by taking the square root of Simpson's diversity index across productive rearrangements. Entries here come from immuneACCESS through TCRdb and include only in-frame sequences with V and J called. Some clones fail to appear in such tables; in the studies checked, an unresolved V gene covers under half of the shortfall, and the cause of the remainder is unknown. V, J and clone size reflect that table, while D and trimming were determined from the DNA. This sample comprises fewer than 200,000 clones, about 83% of them detected only once. Clones ranked in the top ten supply 2% to 2.5% of the sample.

Turning to this clone: There is no known antigen for this receptor. The input lacks base qualities; no much larger clone sits a single base away.

The CDR3 sequence holds 15 residues, the cysteine and phenylalanine included. CDR3 DNA only is kept here, 45 bases in frame from base 1. The germline V gene sets CDR1 to LGHNA and CDR2 to YSLEER. Trimming leaves V shorter by 4 bases and J shorter by 3 bases, with the junction holding 4 bases beyond the gene matches. Collaborating institutions collected whole blood in K2EDTA tubes following their own protocols. For TCRbeta analysis, collaborators shipped samples in one of three forms: frozen whole blood, isolated PBMCs, or DNA extracted from either of those sample types. On the study overall, not on this receptor specifically: The quantity of clinical and demographic metadata differed by source and by participant and was supplied without curation.

What was sequenced was peripheral blood. This chain joins TRBV4-3 to TRBJ2-7, with TRBD2 matching 12 junction bases. The sequence was obtained from a woman older than 75 with acute or convalescent COVID-19. The CDR3 reads as follows: CASSPGLAGNYEQYF. In nucleotide form, the sequence is TGCGCCAGCAGCCCCGGACTAGCGGGGAACTACGAGCAGTACTTC.